The present T cell receptor (beta chain) was sequenced within a study of regulatory T cells in long-lasting Graves disease. General study results and limits: No thyroid tissue was studied; the work used peripheral blood only.

This clonotype was seen just once. Antigen unknown. Unmatched junction bases numbered 6, after V lost 4 bases and J lost 4 bases. The germline V gene encodes CDR1 SGHRS and CDR2 YFSETQ. The CDR3 length is 15 residues. CDR3-region Arm-PCR and iRepertoire HTBI primers produced the TCR beta libraries. Per the authors' pipeline: Identification of gene segments yielded over 60 TRBV and about 14 TRBJ across samples. One entry per CDR3 protein, called by TCRdb with MiXCR from the multiplex PCR reads. TCRdb, not the original authors, processed these V and J calls. The table includes under 800,000 distinct CDR3 sequences, 16% detected once. Time point: newly diagnosed GD, antithyroid drugs for less than 3 months. PBMC RNA was the source of the TCR library. These data were also filed under a second study, of T cells in Graves' hyperthyroidism and ophthalmopathy. Per that study: Subjects aged 18 to 65 presented with newly diagnosed hyperthyroidism of less than 2 months' duration.

The source material was peripheral blood mononuclear cells (PBMCs), sampled at new diagnosis, from a patient treated with antithyroid drugs. The receptor's source is a woman aged 25 to 39 with Graves disease. This chain uses TRBV5-1 with TRBJ2-1, with 9 bases identical to TRBD1. The CDR3 DNA reads as TGCGCCAGCAGCGGCCTGGGACAGGGTTACAATGAGCAGTTCTTC. It yields the protein CASSGLGQGYNEQFF.